These T cell receptor beta chains were read from a single sample in a study of blood T cell repertoires in COVID-19. Sequencing used immunoSEQ multiplex PCR; TCRdb keeps in-frame clones, though not all of them. The table lists more than 60,000 clones, about 85% of them singletons. Sequenced sample: peripheral blood. Receptors originate from a man between 60 and 75 years old with active or convalescent COVID-19. The CDR3 runs from the conserved cysteine through the conserved F or W. The D gene is left open where the match is weak. Some rows have no size entry. The others give once, few or many, or a class for an expanded clone.

cdr3_aa cdr3_nt j_call v_call d_call clone_size
CASSRGQAQETQYF TGTGCCAGCAGCCGGGGACAGGCCCAAGAGACCCAGTACTTC TRBJ2-5 TRBV5-5 TRBD1 .
CASKTLGDTQYF TGTGCCAGCAAAACCCTAGGAGATACGCAGTATTTT TRBJ2-3 TRBV7-2 . .
CASSVGQGTDTQYF TGTGCCAGTAGTGTTGGACAGGGGACAGATACGCAGTATTTT TRBJ2-3 TRBV19 TRBD1 .
CANPGGGLYEQYF TGTGCCAACCCCGGAGGGGGCTTGTACGAGCAGTACTTC TRBJ2-7 TRBV6-8 . few
CASSQFSSGAETQYF TGCGCCAGCAGCCAATTTTCTAGCGGGGCAGAGACCCAGTACTTC TRBJ2-5 TRBV4-3 TRBD2 .
CASSLSPPRTGGSPLHF TGTGCCAGCAGTTTATCCCCCCCCCGGACAGGGGGATCACCCCTCCACTTT TRBJ1-6 TRBV27 TRBD1 once
CASSTQGGTEAFF TGTGCCAGCAGCACACAGGGTGGGACTGAAGCTTTCTTT TRBJ1-1 TRBV7-9 . .
CASSLSGAAEGGYTF TGTGCCAGCAGTTTATCGGGGGCGGCGGAAGGCGGCTACACCTTC TRBJ1-2 TRBV27 . .
CASSITLEGKLFF TGTGCCAGTAGTATAACCCTCGAGGGAAAACTGTTTTTT TRBJ1-4 TRBV19 . .
CASSPGHPLSNYGYTF TGTGCCAGCAGCCCAGGACACCCTTTGTCTAACTATGGCTACACCTTC TRBJ1-2 TRBV14 . .
CASHGGGGYGYTF TGTGCCAGCCATGGGGGGGGCGGCTATGGCTACACCTTC TRBJ1-2 TRBV12-3/TRBV12-4 . once
CASSVGVAGAPYEQYF TGTGCCAGCAGCGTAGGAGTAGCGGGGGCTCCCTACGAGCAGTACTTC TRBJ2-7 TRBV9 TRBD2 .
CASSYLGLHNSPLHF TGTGCCAGCAGTTACCTGGGACTGCATAATTCACCCCTCCACTTT TRBJ1-6 TRBV6-2/TRBV6-3 . .
CASSWSWGQDTQYF TGTGCCAGCAGTTGGTCGTGGGGGCAGGATACGCAGTATTTT TRBJ2-3 TRBV6-2/TRBV6-3 . .
CASSPDKDRAYTF TGTGCCAGCTCACCAGATAAGGACAGGGCCTACACCTTC TRBJ1-2 TRBV18 TRBD1 .
CASSLAYNEKLFF TGTGCCAGCAGCTTAGCTTATAATGAAAAACTGTTTTTT TRBJ1-4 TRBV7-2 . .
CAWSPLAGLTGELFF TGTGCCTGGAGTCCCCTGGCAGGGTTAACCGGGGAGCTGTTTTTT TRBJ2-2 TRBV30 . .
CASSQATSGGAGTGELFF TGTGCCAGCAGCCAAGCGACTAGCGGGGGGGCCGGTACCGGGGAGCTGTTTTTT TRBJ2-2 TRBV4-2 TRBD2 .
CASSPGGTEAFF TGTGCCAGCAGTCCGGGGGGCACTGAAGCTTTCTTT TRBJ1-1 TRBV6-2/TRBV6-3 . .
CASSQESGREKLFF TGCGCCAGCAGCCAAGAGTCAGGGCGGGAAAAACTGTTTTTT TRBJ1-4 TRBV4-1 . .
CASSGLAGNEQFF TGTGCCAGCAGTGGACTAGCGGGGAATGAGCAGTTCTTC TRBJ2-1 TRBV2 TRBD2 .
CASSAGTSQSDTQYF TGTGCCAGCAGCGCAGGGACTAGCCAGTCGGATACGCAGTATTTT TRBJ2-3 TRBV9 TRBD2 .
CSVLLQGGQPQHF TGCAGCGTGTTGTTACAGGGCGGACAGCCCCAGCATTTT TRBJ1-5 TRBV29-1 . .
CASSIGGEYYNEQFF TGTGCCAGTAGTATCGGTGGGGAGTATTACAATGAGCAGTTCTTC TRBJ2-1 TRBV19 . .
CASGGGIERGGRELFF TGTGCCTCGGGGGGGGGAATCGAGCGTGGGGGCCGGGAGCTGTTTTTT TRBJ2-2 TRBV2 TRBD2 .
CASRNRGGNTEAFF TGTGCCAGCAGGAACAGGGGAGGCAACACTGAAGCTTTCTTT TRBJ1-1 TRBV6-5 TRBD1 .
CASSTPGTTTEETQYF TGTGCCAGCAGCACCCCCGGGACAACCACGGAGGAGACCCAGTACTTC TRBJ2-5 TRBV7-8 . .
CASSFTRGGELFF TGCGCCAGCAGTTTTACCAGAGGCGGGGAGCTGTTTTTT TRBJ2-2 TRBV23-1 . .
CASSRGTPTNEKLFF TGTGCCAGTAGTAGGGGGACACCAACTAATGAAAAACTGTTTTTT TRBJ1-4 TRBV19 . .
CASSLGGQETQYF TGTGCCAGCAGCTTAGGAGGCCAAGAGACCCAGTACTTC TRBJ2-5 TRBV11-1 . few
CASSWTGNNSPLHF TGTGCCAGCAGTTGGACAGGGAATAATTCACCCCTCCACTTT TRBJ1-6 TRBV6-6 TRBD1 .
CASSLETGVSPLHF TGTGCCAGCAGCTTAGAGACAGGGGTCTCACCCCTCCACTTT TRBJ1-6 TRBV7-9 TRBD1 once
CARLRVAGSLEQYF TGTGCCCGACTCAGGGTAGCGGGGTCCCTCGAGCAGTACTTC TRBJ2-7 TRBV6-4 TRBD2 .
CASSYGGATSYEQYF TGTGCCAGCAGCTACGGGGGGGCCACCTCCTACGAGCAGTACTTC TRBJ2-7 TRBV5-4 TRBD2 once
CASSLDRLDGYTF TGTGCCAGCAGCTTAGATCGGTTAGATGGCTACACCTTC TRBJ1-2 TRBV7-2 . .
CAARAGADPEAFF TGTGCCGCACGGGCGGGGGCAGACCCTGAAGCTTTCTTT TRBJ1-1 TRBV10-3 . .
CATVDRGNQPQHF TGTGCCACGGTGGACAGGGGCAATCAGCCCCAGCATTTT TRBJ1-5 TRBV19 TRBD1 .
CASSLVGTNTEAFF TGTGCCAGCAGCTTAGTCGGTACTAACACTGAAGCTTTCTTT TRBJ1-1 TRBV7-9 . .
CAISGSWGQPVGSYEQYF TGTGCCATCAGTGGGTCGTGGGGACAGCCGGTGGGATCCTACGAGCAGTACTTC TRBJ2-7 TRBV10-3 TRBD1 .